This paragraph reports one TCR beta chain. This entry is derived from a study of blood T cell repertoires in COVID-19. Sequencing used immunoSEQ multiplex PCR; TCRdb keeps in-frame clones, though not all of them. Of 200,000 to 300,000 clones in the sample, 84% were seen once. The CDR3 is 15 amino acids. Germline V CDR1 and CDR2: SEHNR, FQNEAQ (reference sequence). The V gene end was trimmed by 5 bases and the J gene end by 9 bases; junction bases not matched to a gene: 10. What was sequenced was peripheral blood. This chain uses TRBV7-9 with TRBJ1-6; 7 bases line up with TRBD1. This clonotype was sampled from a human donor in a cohort sampled during active COVID-19. CDR3 in amino acids: CASSPTGTAVSPLHF. The CDR3 nucleotides read TGTGCCAGCAGCCCAACCGGGACAGCCGTTTCACCCCTCCACTTT.